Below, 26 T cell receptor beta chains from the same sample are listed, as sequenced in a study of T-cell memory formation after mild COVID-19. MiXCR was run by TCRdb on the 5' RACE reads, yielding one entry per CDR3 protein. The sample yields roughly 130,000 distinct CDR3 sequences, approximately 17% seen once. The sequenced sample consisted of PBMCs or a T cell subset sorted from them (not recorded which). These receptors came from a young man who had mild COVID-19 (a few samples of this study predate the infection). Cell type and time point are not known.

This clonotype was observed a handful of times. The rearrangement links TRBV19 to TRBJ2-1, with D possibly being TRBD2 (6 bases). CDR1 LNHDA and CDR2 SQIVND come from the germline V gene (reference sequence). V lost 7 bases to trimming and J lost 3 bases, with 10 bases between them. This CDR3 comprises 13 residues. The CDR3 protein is CASTRLDYNEQFF. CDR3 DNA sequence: TGTGCCAGTACACGACTAGACTACAATGAGCAGTTCTTC.

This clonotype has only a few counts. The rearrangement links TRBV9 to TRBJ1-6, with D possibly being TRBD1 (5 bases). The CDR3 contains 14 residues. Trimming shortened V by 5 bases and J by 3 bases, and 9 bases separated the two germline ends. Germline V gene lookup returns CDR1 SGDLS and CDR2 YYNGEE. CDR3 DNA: TGTGCCAGCAGTCGGGACGACTATAATTCACCCCTCCACTTT. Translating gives CASSRDDYNSPLHF.

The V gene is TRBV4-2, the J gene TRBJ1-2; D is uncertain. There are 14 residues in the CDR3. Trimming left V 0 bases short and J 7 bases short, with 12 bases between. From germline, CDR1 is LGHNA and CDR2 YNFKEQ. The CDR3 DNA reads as TGTGCCAGCAGCCAAGAAACGAAGGCAACTGGCTACACCTTC. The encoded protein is CASSQETKATGYTF.

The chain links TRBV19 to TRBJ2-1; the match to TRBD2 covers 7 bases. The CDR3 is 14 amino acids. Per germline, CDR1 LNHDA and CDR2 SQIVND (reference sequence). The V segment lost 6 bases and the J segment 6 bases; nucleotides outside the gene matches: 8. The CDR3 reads CASRSVGGVNEQFF. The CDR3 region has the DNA TGTGCCAGTAGGTCCGTGGGGGGGGTCAATGAGCAGTTCTTC.

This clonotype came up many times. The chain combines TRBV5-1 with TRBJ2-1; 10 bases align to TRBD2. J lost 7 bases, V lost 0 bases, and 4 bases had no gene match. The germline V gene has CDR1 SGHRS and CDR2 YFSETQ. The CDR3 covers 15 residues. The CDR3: CASSLDPSGGNEQFF. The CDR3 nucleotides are TGCGCCAGCAGCTTGGATCCTAGCGGGGGTAATGAGCAGTTCTTC.

The CDR3 DNA sequence: TGTGCCAGCAAGGAATTCCGGACAGGGTCCGAGCAGTACGTC. Encoded protein: CASKEFRTGSEQYV. The chain uses TRBV28 and TRBJ2-7; TRBD1 matches at 8 bases. After removal of 7 bases from V and 6 bases from J, the junction contained 11 bases not matched to a gene. Germline values: CDR1 MDHEN, CDR2 SYDVKM. This CDR3 contains 14 residues.

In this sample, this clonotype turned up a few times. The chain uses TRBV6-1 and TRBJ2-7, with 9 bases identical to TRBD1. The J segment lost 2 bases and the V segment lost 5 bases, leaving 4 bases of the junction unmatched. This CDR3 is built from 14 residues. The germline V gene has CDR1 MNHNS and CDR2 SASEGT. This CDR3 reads CASSRQGGAYEQYV. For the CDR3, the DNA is TGTGCCAGCAGTCGACAGGGGGGGGCCTACGAGCAGTACGTC.

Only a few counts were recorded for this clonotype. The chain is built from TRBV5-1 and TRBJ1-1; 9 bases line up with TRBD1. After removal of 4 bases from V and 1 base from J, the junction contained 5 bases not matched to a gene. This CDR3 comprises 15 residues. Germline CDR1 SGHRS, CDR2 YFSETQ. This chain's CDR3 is CASSGDRVWNTEAFF. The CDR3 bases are TGCGCCAGCAGCGGGGACAGGGTTTGGAACACTGAAGCTTTCTTT.

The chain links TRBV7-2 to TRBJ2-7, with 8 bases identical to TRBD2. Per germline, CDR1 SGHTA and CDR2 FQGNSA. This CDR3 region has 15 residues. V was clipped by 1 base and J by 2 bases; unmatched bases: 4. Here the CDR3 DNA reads TGTGCCAGCAGCTTAGAAGCGGGGGCCACCTACGAGCAGTACGTC. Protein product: CASSLEAGATYEQYV.

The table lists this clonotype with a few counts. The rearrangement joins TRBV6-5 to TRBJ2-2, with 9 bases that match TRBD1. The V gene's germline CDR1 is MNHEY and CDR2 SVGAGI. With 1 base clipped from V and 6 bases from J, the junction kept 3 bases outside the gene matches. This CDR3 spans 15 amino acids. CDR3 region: CASSYFGTGPGELFF. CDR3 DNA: TGTGCCAGCAGTTACTTTGGGACAGGGCCCGGGGAGCTGTTTTTT.

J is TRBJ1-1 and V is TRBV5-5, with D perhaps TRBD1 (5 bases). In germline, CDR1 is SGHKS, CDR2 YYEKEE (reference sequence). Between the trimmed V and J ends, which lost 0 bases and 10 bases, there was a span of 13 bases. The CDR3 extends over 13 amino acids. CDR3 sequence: CASSLEWGGVAFF. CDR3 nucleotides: TGTGCCAGCAGCTTGGAATGGGGAGGGGTAGCTTTCTTT.

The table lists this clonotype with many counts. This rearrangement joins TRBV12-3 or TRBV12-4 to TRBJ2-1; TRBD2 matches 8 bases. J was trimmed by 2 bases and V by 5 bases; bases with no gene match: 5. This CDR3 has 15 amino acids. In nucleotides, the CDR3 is TGTGCCAGCAGTGTCGGGGGGGGTACCTACAATGAGCAGTTCTTC. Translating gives CASSVGGGTYNEQFF.

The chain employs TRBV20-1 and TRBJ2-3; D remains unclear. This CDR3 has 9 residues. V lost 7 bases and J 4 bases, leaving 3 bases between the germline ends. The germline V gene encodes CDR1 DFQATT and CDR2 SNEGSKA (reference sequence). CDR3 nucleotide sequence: TGCAGTGTCCCAGATACGCAGTATTTT. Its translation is CSVPDTQYF.

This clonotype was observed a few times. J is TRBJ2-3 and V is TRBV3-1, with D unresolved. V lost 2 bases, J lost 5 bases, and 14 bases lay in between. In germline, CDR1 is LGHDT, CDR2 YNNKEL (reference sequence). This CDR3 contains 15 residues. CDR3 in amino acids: CASSQSPGKGDTQYF. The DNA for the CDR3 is TGTGCCAGCAGCCAAAGCCCAGGTAAAGGAGATACGCAGTATTTT.

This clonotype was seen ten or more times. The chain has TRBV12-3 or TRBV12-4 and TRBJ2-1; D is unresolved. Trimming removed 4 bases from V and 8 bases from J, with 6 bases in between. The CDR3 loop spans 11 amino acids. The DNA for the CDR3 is TGTGCCAGCAGTTCGTGGGATGAGCAGTTCTTC. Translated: CASSSWDEQFF.

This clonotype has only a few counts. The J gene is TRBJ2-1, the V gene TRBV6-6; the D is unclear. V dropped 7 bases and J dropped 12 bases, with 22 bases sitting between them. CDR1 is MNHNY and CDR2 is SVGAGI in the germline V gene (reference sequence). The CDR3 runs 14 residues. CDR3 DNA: TGTGCCAGCAACCTTGGATCCGGCGGTGGGTGGCAGTTCTTC. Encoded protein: CASNLGSGGGWQFF.

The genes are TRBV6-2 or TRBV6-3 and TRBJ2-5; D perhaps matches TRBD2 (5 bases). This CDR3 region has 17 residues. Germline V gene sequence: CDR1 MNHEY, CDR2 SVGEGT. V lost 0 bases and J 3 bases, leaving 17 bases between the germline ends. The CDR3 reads CASSYSAGQLGKETQYF. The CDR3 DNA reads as TGTGCCAGCAGTTACTCCGCGGGTCAGTTGGGGAAAGAGACCCAGTACTTC.

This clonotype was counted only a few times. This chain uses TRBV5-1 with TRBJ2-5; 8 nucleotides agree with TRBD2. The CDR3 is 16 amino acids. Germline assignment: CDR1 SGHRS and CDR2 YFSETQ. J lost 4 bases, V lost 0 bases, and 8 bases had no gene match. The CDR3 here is CASSLGTSKGGETQYF. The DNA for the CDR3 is TGCGCCAGCAGCTTGGGGACTAGCAAAGGCGGAGAGACCCAGTACTTC.

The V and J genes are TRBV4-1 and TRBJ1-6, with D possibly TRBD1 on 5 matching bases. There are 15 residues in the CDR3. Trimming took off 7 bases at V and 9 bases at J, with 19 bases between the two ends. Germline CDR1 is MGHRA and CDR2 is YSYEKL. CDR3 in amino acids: CASMLTVNSGSPLHF. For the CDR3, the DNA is TGCGCCAGCATGCTGACAGTCAACTCGGGTTCACCCCTCCACTTT.

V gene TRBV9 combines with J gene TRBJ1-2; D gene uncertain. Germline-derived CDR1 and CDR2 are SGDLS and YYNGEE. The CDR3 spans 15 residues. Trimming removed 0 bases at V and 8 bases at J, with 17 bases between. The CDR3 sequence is CASSVDPQSPGGYTF. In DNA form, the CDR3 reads TGTGCCAGCAGCGTAGACCCGCAATCCCCGGGAGGCTACACCTTC.

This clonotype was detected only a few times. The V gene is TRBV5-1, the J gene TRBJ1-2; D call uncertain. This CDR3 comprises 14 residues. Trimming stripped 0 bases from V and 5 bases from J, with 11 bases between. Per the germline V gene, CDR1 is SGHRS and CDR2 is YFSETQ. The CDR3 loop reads CASSLGTAIYGYTF. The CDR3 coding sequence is TGCGCCAGCAGCTTGGGTACAGCTATATATGGCTACACCTTC.

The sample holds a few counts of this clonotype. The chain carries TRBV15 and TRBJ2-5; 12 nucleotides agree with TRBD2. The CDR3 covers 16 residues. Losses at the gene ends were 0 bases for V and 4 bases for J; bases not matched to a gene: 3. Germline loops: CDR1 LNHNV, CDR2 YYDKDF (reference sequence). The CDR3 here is CATSRDLLAGGETQYF. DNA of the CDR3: TGTGCCACCAGCAGAGACCTACTAGCGGGGGGAGAGACCCAGTACTTC.

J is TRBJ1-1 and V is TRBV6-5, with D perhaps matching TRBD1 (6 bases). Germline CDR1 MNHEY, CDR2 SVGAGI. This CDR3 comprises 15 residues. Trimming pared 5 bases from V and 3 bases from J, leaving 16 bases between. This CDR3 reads CASSTRGAGDTEAFF. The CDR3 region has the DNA TGTGCCAGCAGTACGAGGGGGGCCGGGGACACTGAAGCTTTCTTT.

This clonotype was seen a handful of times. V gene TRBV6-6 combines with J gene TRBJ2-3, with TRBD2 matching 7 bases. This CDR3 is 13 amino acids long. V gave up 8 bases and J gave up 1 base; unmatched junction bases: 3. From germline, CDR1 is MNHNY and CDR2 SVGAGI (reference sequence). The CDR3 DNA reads TGTGCCAGCGAGGGAGGGGGCACAGATACGCAGTATTTT. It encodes CASEGGGTDTQYF.

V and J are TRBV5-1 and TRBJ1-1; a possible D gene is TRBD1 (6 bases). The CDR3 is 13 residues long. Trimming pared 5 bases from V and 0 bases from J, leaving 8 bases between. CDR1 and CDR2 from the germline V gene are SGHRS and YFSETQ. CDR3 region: CASSDRLNTEAFF. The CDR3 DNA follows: TGCGCCAGCAGTGACAGGCTGAACACTGAAGCTTTCTTT.

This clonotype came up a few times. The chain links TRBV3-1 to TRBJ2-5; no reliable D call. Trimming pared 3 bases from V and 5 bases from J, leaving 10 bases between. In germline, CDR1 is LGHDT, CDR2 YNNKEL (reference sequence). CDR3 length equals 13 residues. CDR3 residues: CASSHNDRETQYF. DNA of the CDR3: TGTGCCAGCAGCCATAATGATCGGGAGACCCAGTACTTC.